One and the same sample provided the 10 T cell receptor beta chains below, sequenced in a study of blood T cell repertoires in COVID-19. Assay used: immunoSEQ multiplex PCR; TCRdb lists only in-frame clones, some missing. The sample has about 150,000 clones, about 87% seen once. Sequenced sample: peripheral blood. The receptors were gathered from a human donor with COVID-19, enrolled during active disease. The donor label of this sample is uncertain.

This chain joins TRBV19 and TRBJ2-3; 9 positions match TRBD1. The germline gives CDR1 LNHDA, CDR2 SQIVND (reference sequence). The CDR3 length is 16 residues. The junction had 10 bases not matched to a gene; V was cut back by 4 bases and J by 5 bases. CDR3 DNA sequence: TGTGCCAGTAGTACCTGGACAGGGGAGCCCGGAGATACGCAGTATTTT. Translating gives CASSTWTGEPGDTQYF. The whole variable domain, filled in from reference TRBV19 and TRBJ2-3, reads DGGITQSPKYLFRKEGQNVTLSCEQNLNHDAMYWYRQDPGQGLRLIYYSQIVNDFQKGDIAEGYSVSREKKESFPLTVTSAQKNPTAFYLCASSTWTGEPGDTQYFGPGTRLTVL.

This clone showed up many times. V is TRBV29-1 and J is TRBJ1-2; D unclear. Trimming cost V 1 base and J 3 bases, with 9 bases left between them. This CDR3 is 13 amino acids long. CDR1 and CDR2 from the germline V gene are SQVTM and ANQGSEA. The CDR3 protein is CSVEVAGDYGYTF. DNA of the CDR3: TGCAGCGTTGAAGTGGCCGGAGACTATGGCTACACCTTC.

The chain joins TRBV3-1 (or the pseudogene TRBV3-2) to TRBJ1-2, with D possibly being TRBD1 (5 bases). Trimming removed 0 bases at V and 7 bases at J, with 12 bases between. The germline V gene has CDR1 LGHDT and CDR2 YNNKEL (reference sequence). This CDR3 has 14 residues. Written as DNA, the CDR3 is TGTGCCAGCAGCCAAGACAGGGCCCCAAGTGGCTACACCTTC. Amino acids: CASSQDRAPSGYTF.

The rearrangement links TRBV27 to TRBJ2-6; a weak D match, TRBD1 (5 bases). CDR3 length equals 19 residues. V dropped 0 bases and J dropped 0 bases, with 15 bases sitting between them. Germline V CDR1 and CDR2: MNHEY, SMNVEV (reference sequence). The CDR3 sequence: CASSLSWTPTPSGANVLTF. The DNA of the CDR3 is TGTGCCAGCAGTTTATCGTGGACACCGACTCCCTCTGGGGCCAACGTCCTGACTTTC.

The chain joins TRBV7-3 to TRBJ1-5; 11 nucleotides agree with TRBD1. The CDR3 is made up of 17 amino acids. The V gene's germline CDR1 is SGHTA and CDR2 FQGTGA. With V trimmed by 0 bases and J by 3 bases, 4 bases remained unmatched. The CDR3 region is CASSLTWDRGSNQPQHF. In nucleotides, the CDR3 is TGTGCCAGCAGCTTAACTTGGGACAGGGGGTCCAATCAGCCCCAGCATTTT.

This chain uses TRBV18 with TRBJ2-5; 7 bases are shared with TRBD1. V shed 3 bases, J shed 4 bases, and the junction held 8 bases outside the gene matches. The CDR3 runs 15 residues. Germline V gene sequence: CDR1 KGHSH, CDR2 LQKENI. The CDR3 here is CASSPSEGAGETQYF. CDR3 DNA: TGTGCCAGCTCACCCTCCGAGGGGGCAGGAGAGACCCAGTACTTC. Full variable domain (rest looked up from reference TRBV18 and TRBJ2-5): NAGVMQNPRHLVRRRGQEARLRCSPMKGHSHVYWYRQLPEEGLKFMVYLQKENIIDESGMPKERFSAEFPKEGPSILRIQQVVRGDSAAYFCASSPSEGAGETQYFGPGTRLLVL.

This chain links TRBV2 with TRBJ2-2; 7 bases fit TRBD2. Trimming at V came to 7 bases and at J to 3 bases, leaving 5 bases not matched to a gene. This CDR3 has 14 residues. The germline V gene has CDR1 SNHLY and CDR2 FYNNEI. The CDR3 is CASKGRVDTGELFF. Written as DNA, the CDR3 is TGTGCCAGCAAGGGGAGGGTCGACACCGGGGAGCTGTTTTTT. The full variable domain, in which reference TRBV2 and TRBJ2-2 provide the parts outside the CDR3, is EPEVTQTPSHQVTQMGQEVILRCVPISNHLYFYWYRQILGQKVEFLVSFYNNEISEKSEIFDDQFSVERPDGSNFTLKIRSTKLEDSAMYFCASKGRVDTGELFFGEGSRLTVL.

J is TRBJ2-7 and V is TRBV3-1 (or the pseudogene TRBV3-2); tentative D call: TRBD1 (5 bases). With 0 bases removed from V and 4 bases from J, the gap between germline ends came to 13 bases. Germline lookup yields CDR1 LGHDT and CDR2 YNNKEL (reference sequence). This CDR3 contains 15 residues. The CDR3 loop is CASSQDVAGFYEQYF. In DNA form, the CDR3 reads TGTGCCAGCAGCCAAGATGTAGCAGGGTTTTACGAGCAGTACTTC.

The genes are TRBV6-6 and TRBJ2-5; tentatively, D is TRBD2 (5 bases). Germline V gene data show CDR1 as MNHNY and CDR2 as SVGAGI (reference sequence). This CDR3 comprises 13 residues. With 7 bases removed from V and 5 bases from J, the gap between germline ends came to 14 bases. The CDR3 loop reads CASTSSRWETQYF. As DNA, the CDR3 is TGTGCCAGCACCTCTAGCAGGTGGGAGACCCAGTACTTC.

The rearrangement joins TRBV10-2 to TRBJ2-7; TRBD1 is a possible D gene (6 bases). V was shortened by 9 bases and J by 3 bases, with 12 bases between the two germline ends. The CDR3 runs to 12 residues. Germline V gene sequence: CDR1 WSHSY, CDR2 SAAADI. CDR3 residues: CASRQDNYEQYF. CDR3 DNA: TGCGCCAGTAGACAGGATAACTACGAGCAGTACTTC.